The present entry profiles one T cell receptor (beta chain) with its context. Under the authors' procedure: Reference gene primer amplification yielded estimated nucleated cell counts. Some clones are missing from TCRdb's copy, which holds only in-frame ones; the method was immunoSEQ multiplex PCR. That table furnishes V, J and clone size, whereas the DNA furnished D and trimming. The sample carries 90,000 to 120,000 clones, about 91% recorded once. Germline values: CDR1 LNHDA, CDR2 SQIVND (reference sequence). CDR3 length equals 14 residues. The V end lost 6 bases, the J end lost 2 bases, and 13 bases lay between the germline ends. The sample comes from a study of blood T cell repertoires in COVID-19. Looking at the study overall: COVID-19 samples, acute and convalescent, were from the United States, Italy and Spain. PBMCs, B-cell-depleted T cells, or T cells provided the cDNA or gDNA that made up the material.

The rearrangement uses TRBV19 and TRBJ1-2; D is perhaps TRBD1 (6 bases). The TCR originated in a man in his forties or fifties with active or convalescent COVID-19. The sequenced material came from peripheral blood. The CDR3 DNA reads as TGTGCCAGTAGAGATCCAGGGGACAACTATGGCTACACCTTC. Translation: CASRDPGDNYGYTF. Looking up the rest from reference TRBV19 and TRBJ1-2 gives the full variable domain: DGGITQSPKYLFRKEGQNVTLSCEQNLNHDAMYWYRQDPGQGLRLIYYSQIVNDFQKGDIAEGYSVSREKKESFPLTVTSAQKNPTAFYLCASRDPGDNYGYTFGSGTRLTVV.